A selection of T cell receptor beta chains follows, all from one sample in a study of blood T cell repertoires in COVID-19. Profiled with immunoSEQ multiplex PCR; TCRdb holds only in-frame clones, not every one. The sample lists about 400,000 clones, about 87% occurring once. Input material: peripheral blood. Every receptor here comes from a human donor in a cohort sampled during active COVID-19. Each CDR3 is given without its conserved first and last residue. A D gene is named only where the DNA matches it firmly.

D gene,J gene,V gene,CDR3 protein
.,TRBJ2-7,TRBV30,AWSAGQHYEQY
.,TRBJ2-2,TRBV5-1,ASSLGGETGELF
TRBD1,TRBJ1-2,TRBV5-1,ASSFGTANYGYT
.,TRBJ1-2,TRBV3-1/TRBV3-2,ASSQDYIGQLYGYT
TRBD2,TRBJ2-7,TRBV14,ASSPRTWGGEQY
.,TRBJ1-2,TRBV19,ASSVTGDYGYT
TRBD1,TRBJ1-6,TRBV5-1,ASSLLGRTGEWSQINSPLH
TRBD2,TRBJ2-7,TRBV3-1/TRBV3-2,ASSQRSGGIPYEQY
TRBD1,TRBJ1-5,TRBV10-3,AITTDRDQPQH
.,TRBJ2-2,TRBV5-1,ASSLDSPNTGELF
.,TRBJ2-3,TRBV7-9,ASSPGGEHGYTQY
TRBD1,TRBJ2-6,TRBV19,ASRRTGALSGANVLT
.,TRBJ1-3,TRBV21-1,ASSKVDRPPSSGNTIY
.,TRBJ1-1,TRBV20-1,SARVPGGAF
.,TRBJ1-6,TRBV19,ASSDSLSYYNSPLH
.,TRBJ2-1,TRBV25-1,ASSFSNEQF
TRBD2,TRBJ2-2,TRBV30,AWVLAKNTGELF
.,TRBJ1-1,TRBV6-5,ASSYSTGEAF
.,TRBJ1-1,TRBV18,ASSPLERGEAF
.,TRBJ1-1,TRBV6-5,ASSYAPRTGTEAF
.,TRBJ1-5,TRBV6-5,ASRNPDGSNQPQH
TRBD2,TRBJ2-1,TRBV5-1,ASRLGTTNNEQF
.,TRBJ1-4,TRBV5-6,ASSRGGRGEKLF
TRBD1,TRBJ2-1,TRBV19,ASATTGVNEQF
TRBD1,TRBJ2-5,TRBV12-3/TRBV12-4,ASSWDREETQY
TRBD1,TRBJ2-3,TRBV19,ASRPQGSTDTQY
.,TRBJ2-1,TRBV7-3,ASSLDSNNEQF
.,TRBJ2-7,TRBV4-1,ASSQEGADSSYEQY
.,TRBJ2-1,TRBV7-2,ASSANGLQF
.,TRBJ2-7,TRBV6-5,ASSYLDRLYEQY
TRBD1,TRBJ2-6,TRBV5-1,ASKLTGDTTGANVLT
.,TRBJ2-3,TRBV30,AWSSLREDTQY
.,TRBJ1-5,TRBV15,ATSPPGNQPQH
.,TRBJ2-7,TRBV11-1,ASSPGPSQNYEQY
.,TRBJ1-2,TRBV21-1,ASSPGDGTGSGYT
.,TRBJ1-1,TRBV19,ASSTYRVNTEAF
.,TRBJ1-1,TRBV27,ASSLSAGNTEAF
.,TRBJ1-2,TRBV9,ASSEDYGRSGYT
.,TRBJ1-1,TRBV12-3/TRBV12-4,ASSLSGNTEAF
.,TRBJ1-1,TRBV5-4,ASSPQTPAATEAF
TRBD1,TRBJ1-2,TRBV30,AWSRDRLNYGYT
TRBD1,TRBJ1-1,TRBV5-1,ASSLEQGRNTEAF
.,TRBJ1-2,TRBV19,ASTTDRSNYGYT
TRBD2,TRBJ2-5,TRBV28,ASSLASGLIETQY
TRBD1,TRBJ1-2,TRBV7-8,ASSLRRRGQSNYGYT